One and the same sample provided the 5 T cell receptor beta chains below, sequenced in a study of blood T cell repertoires in COVID-19. TCRdb's copy holds only in-frame clones and misses some; the assay was immunoSEQ multiplex PCR. The sample records 180,000 or so clones, 86% being singletons. Sequencing was carried out using peripheral blood. These TCRs come from an older man with acute or convalescent COVID-19.

CDR3 residues: CASSVVHTGNYGYTF. The CDR3 DNA follows: TGTGCCAGCAGCGTAGTGCACACAGGGAACTATGGCTACACCTTC. The chain combines TRBV9 with TRBJ1-2; D may be TRBD1 (6 bases). Germline CDR1 and CDR2: SGDLS and YYNGEE. This CDR3 region has 15 residues. The V gene lost 0 bases and the J gene lost 2 bases, with 11 bases spanning the gap.

The rearrangement links TRBV11-2 to TRBJ2-3; D is possibly TRBD1 (6 bases). CDR3 size: 17 residues. Germline V gives CDR1 SGHAT, CDR2 FQNNGV. V was shortened by 5 bases and J by 2 bases, with 20 bases between the two germline ends. The CDR3 DNA is TGTGCCAGCAGCGAGGGGGAAAGGGTTCCCTTCACAGATACGCAGTATTTT. It encodes CASSEGERVPFTDTQYF.

The gene calls are TRBV7-2 and TRBJ1-3; D perhaps matches TRBD1 (6 bases). The CDR3 extends over 17 amino acids. Trimming took off 3 bases at V and 7 bases at J, with 22 bases between the two ends. CDR1 and CDR2 (germline): SGHTA, FQGNSA. CDR3 loop: CASSLAGSGGAENTIYF. CDR3 DNA sequence: TGTGCCAGCAGCTTGGCGGGCTCGGGGGGCGCGGAGAACACCATATATTTT.

The rearrangement uses TRBV5-6 and TRBJ2-7; D possibly corresponds to TRBD2 (5 bases). The germline V gene encodes CDR1 SGHDT and CDR2 YYEEEE. The CDR3 extends over 14 amino acids. Between the trimmed V and J ends, which lost 2 bases and 2 bases, there was a span of 11 bases. CDR3 residues: CASSLLGSAYEQYF. The CDR3 DNA sequence: TGTGCCAGCAGCTTACTAGGGTCCGCCTACGAGCAGTACTTC.

This rearrangement joins TRBV4-3 to TRBJ2-2; possible D gene TRBD2, 6 bases. The length of the CDR3 is 15 residues. CDR1 LGHNA and CDR2 YSLEER come from the germline V gene. Deletions cut 10 bases from V and 7 bases from J, with 22 bases between. The CDR3 protein is CATSWVAAQVGELFF. Written as DNA, the CDR3 is TGCGCCACCTCGTGGGTAGCGGCCCAGGTCGGGGAGCTGTTTTTT.